The rows below give T cell receptor beta chains drawn from one sample of a study of regulatory T cells in long-lasting Graves disease. TCRdb analysed the multiplex PCR reads with MiXCR anew, one entry per CDR3 protein. The sample includes a few hundred thousand distinct CDR3 sequences, 22% of them seen just once. This specimen consisted of peripheral blood mononuclear cells (PBMCs), obtained when the disease was refractory, from a patient treated with antithyroid drugs. Every receptor here comes from a female donor with Graves disease. Each CDR3 is given with its conserved first and last residue. The order of the fields is D gene, CDR3 length, clone size, V gene, J gene, CDR3 protein, CDR3 DNA. The D gene is left open where the match is weak. Clone size is stated in some rows and not others, as once, few, many or a class when expanded.

d_gene: -
len: 16
abundance: many
v_gene: TRBV7-2
j_gene: TRBJ2-5
CDR3aa: CASSAPSPANRETQYF
CDR3nt: TGTGCCAGCAGCGCACCCTCACCGGCCAACAGAGAGACCCAGTACTTC

d_gene: -
len: 11
abundance: many
v_gene: TRBV11-2
j_gene: TRBJ2-5
CDR3aa: CASRQSGTQYF
CDR3nt: TGTGCCAGCAGACAATCGGGGACCCAGTACTTC

d_gene: -
len: 14
abundance: -
v_gene: TRBV6-1
j_gene: TRBJ1-1
CDR3aa: CASSLQGIGSEAFF
CDR3nt: TGTGCCAGCAGCTTACAAGGGATTGGTTCTGAAGCTTTCTTT

d_gene: -
len: 17
abundance: once
v_gene: TRBV12-3/TRBV12-4
j_gene: TRBJ1-1
CDR3aa: CASSLSGFELGTTEAFF
CDR3nt: TGTGCCAGCAGTTTATCGGGGTTCGAATTAGGGACCACTGAAGCTTTCTTT

d_gene: -
len: 13
abundance: many
v_gene: TRBV7-2
j_gene: TRBJ1-1
CDR3aa: CASSYGRGQRAFF
CDR3nt: TGTGCCAGCAGTTACGGGCGAGGACAGAGAGCTTTCTTT

d_gene: -
len: 16
abundance: -
v_gene: TRBV2
j_gene: TRBJ2-2
CDR3aa: CASSELGTRNTGELFF
CDR3nt: TGTGCCAGCAGTGAGCTTGGGACCCGCAACACCGGGGAGCTGTTTTTT

d_gene: TRBD1
len: 14
abundance: few
v_gene: TRBV6-2/TRBV6-3
j_gene: TRBJ1-5
CDR3aa: CASSSGQGYQPQHF
CDR3nt: TGTGCCAGCAGTTCGGGACAGGGGTATCAGCCCCAGCATTTT

d_gene: TRBD2
len: 16
abundance: many
v_gene: TRBV12-3/TRBV12-4
j_gene: TRBJ2-5
CDR3aa: CASSLGGLAGVETQYF
CDR3nt: TGTGCCAGCAGTTTAGGGGGACTAGCGGGAGTGGAGACCCAGTACTTC

d_gene: -
len: 13
abundance: -
v_gene: TRBV7-9
j_gene: TRBJ1-2
CDR3aa: CASTPGRDYGYTF
CDR3nt: TGTGCCAGCACCCCTGGGAGGGACTATGGCTACACCTTC

d_gene: -
len: 12
abundance: many
v_gene: TRBV28
j_gene: TRBJ1-5
CDR3aa: CAARPANQPQHF
CDR3nt: TGTGCTGCAAGACCGGCAAATCAGCCCCAGCATTTT

d_gene: -
len: 13
abundance: many
v_gene: TRBV15
j_gene: TRBJ2-5
CDR3aa: CATSRDSLETQYF
CDR3nt: TGTGCCACCAGCAGAGATAGCTTGGAGACCCAGTACTTC

d_gene: -
len: 11
abundance: -
v_gene: TRBV30
j_gene: TRBJ2-1
CDR3aa: CAWRRVLEQFF
CDR3nt: TGTGCCTGGAGGCGGGTGCTTGAGCAGTTCTTC

d_gene: -
len: 15
abundance: few
v_gene: TRBV4-3
j_gene: TRBJ1-4
CDR3aa: CASSQQTEPNEKLFF
CDR3nt: TGCGCCAGCAGCCAACAGACCGAGCCGAATGAAAAACTGTTTTTT

d_gene: -
len: 13
abundance: many
v_gene: TRBV11-1
j_gene: TRBJ1-2
CDR3aa: CASSLDPNYGYTF
CDR3nt: TGTGCCAGCAGCTTAGATCCTAACTATGGCTACACCTTC

d_gene: TRBD2
len: 17
abundance: -
v_gene: TRBV27
j_gene: TRBJ2-2
CDR3aa: CASSHLQSGGRTGELFF
CDR3nt: TGTGCCAGCAGTCACCTCCAATCGGGGGGGCGCACCGGGGAGCTGTTTTTT

d_gene: TRBD1
len: 13
abundance: few
v_gene: TRBV7-9
j_gene: TRBJ2-7
CDR3aa: CASSPTGAGEQYF
CDR3nt: TGTGCCAGCAGCCCAACAGGGGCAGGCGAGCAGTACTTC

d_gene: TRBD2
len: 15
abundance: -
v_gene: TRBV2
j_gene: TRBJ2-3
CDR3aa: CASSVGGGYTDTQYF
CDR3nt: TGTGCCAGCAGTGTCGGCGGGGGGTACACAGATACGCAGTATTTT

d_gene: -
len: 16
abundance: few
v_gene: TRBV5-1
j_gene: TRBJ1-1
CDR3aa: CASSQTPGLQNTETFF
CDR3nt: TGCGCCAGCAGCCAAACACCGGGACTCCAGAACACTGAAACTTTCTTT

d_gene: TRBD1
len: 17
abundance: many
v_gene: TRBV12-3/TRBV12-4
j_gene: TRBJ2-5
CDR3aa: CASSSPRGGQGAETQYF
CDR3nt: TGTGCCAGCAGTTCTCCCCGAGGGGGACAGGGGGCAGAGACCCAGTACTTC

d_gene: -
len: 13
abundance: few
v_gene: TRBV7-3
j_gene: TRBJ1-4
CDR3aa: CASSLVAGEKLFF
CDR3nt: TGTGCCAGCAGCTTAGTAGCGGGGGAAAAACTGTTTTTT

d_gene: -
len: 14
abundance: -
v_gene: TRBV7-2
j_gene: TRBJ1-6
CDR3aa: CASSFRGDNSPLHF
CDR3nt: TGTGCCAGCAGCTTTAGGGGGGATAATTCACCCCTCCACTTT

d_gene: -
len: 13
abundance: few
v_gene: TRBV7-9
j_gene: TRBJ2-7
CDR3aa: CASSLKGKYEQYF
CDR3nt: TGTGCCAGCAGCTTGAAGGGGAAATACGAGCAGTACTTC

d_gene: -
len: 15
abundance: -
v_gene: TRBV4-3
j_gene: TRBJ2-5
CDR3aa: CASSHLDSGQETQYF
CDR3nt: TGCGCCAGCAGCCACTTGGACAGCGGGCAAGAGACCCAGTACTTC

d_gene: -
len: 13
abundance: -
v_gene: TRBV12-3/TRBV12-4
j_gene: TRBJ2-5
CDR3aa: CTSSRGSRSTQYF
CDR3nt: TGTACCAGCAGCAGGGGATCCCGGAGTACCCAGTACTTC

d_gene: TRBD1
len: 18
abundance: few
v_gene: TRBV7-9
j_gene: TRBJ2-7
CDR3aa: CASSAGTGQGAKSYEQYF
CDR3nt: TGTGCCAGCAGCGCAGGAACGGGACAGGGGGCAAAAAGCTACGAGCAGTACTTC

d_gene: TRBD1
len: 16
abundance: many
v_gene: TRBV7-9
j_gene: TRBJ2-5
CDR3aa: CASSWGQATLQETQYF
CDR3nt: TGTGCCAGCAGCTGGGGACAGGCCACTCTACAAGAGACCCAGTACTTC

d_gene: -
len: 12
abundance: many
v_gene: TRBV18
j_gene: TRBJ1-1
CDR3aa: CASSPMSTEAFF
CDR3nt: TGTGCCAGCTCACCAATGAGCACTGAAGCTTTCTTT

d_gene: -
len: 13
abundance: many
v_gene: TRBV28
j_gene: TRBJ2-7
CDR3aa: CASSPSWVNEQYF
CDR3nt: TGTGCCAGCAGTCCCTCGTGGGTTAATGAGCAGTACTTC

d_gene: TRBD2
len: 17
abundance: -
v_gene: TRBV14
j_gene: TRBJ2-2
CDR3aa: CASSQDGLALGDGELFF
CDR3nt: TGTGCCAGCAGCCAAGACGGACTAGCTCTCGGGGACGGGGAGCTGTTTTTT

d_gene: TRBD2
len: 15
abundance: -
v_gene: TRBV19
j_gene: TRBJ2-3
CDR3aa: CASSGTSGGTDTQYF
CDR3nt: TGTGCCAGTAGCGGGACTAGCGGGGGAACAGATACGCAGTATTTT

d_gene: TRBD2
len: 17
abundance: -
v_gene: TRBV28
j_gene: TRBJ2-3
CDR3aa: CASSLYTGSGSPDTQYF
CDR3nt: TGTGCCAGCAGTTTATATACTGGTAGCGGGAGTCCAGATACGCAGTATTTT

d_gene: -
len: 14
abundance: few
v_gene: TRBV20-1
j_gene: TRBJ1-2
CDR3aa: CSANSQARNYGYTF
CDR3nt: TGCAGTGCTAACTCCCAGGCCAGAAACTATGGCTACACCTTC

d_gene: -
len: 15
abundance: many
v_gene: TRBV2
j_gene: TRBJ1-1
CDR3aa: CASSELGPENTEAFF
CDR3nt: TGTGCCAGCAGTGAATTAGGGCCCGAGAACACTGAAGCTTTCTTT

d_gene: -
len: 15
abundance: few
v_gene: TRBV19
j_gene: TRBJ1-1
CDR3aa: CASSIVWGERFGAFF
CDR3nt: TGTGCCAGTAGTATAGTATGGGGGGAACGGTTCGGAGCTTTCTTT

d_gene: -
len: 13
abundance: many
v_gene: TRBV13
j_gene: TRBJ1-5
CDR3aa: CASSLGGKQPQHF
CDR3nt: TGTGCCAGCAGCTTAGGCGGGAAACAGCCCCAGCATTTT